Following are 8 T cell receptor beta chains from one sample sequenced in a study of T cell therapy after organ transplantation (dated 2019 in TCRdb). These receptors are not linked to any known antigen. In the paper's terms, the time point label means: 4-8 weeks after completion of therapy. Libraries were made using the immunoSEQ multiplex PCR assay. Entries here come from immuneACCESS through TCRdb and include only in-frame sequences with V and J called. Some clones fail to appear in such tables; in the studies checked, an unresolved V gene covers under half of the shortfall, and the cause of the remainder is unknown. This sample has 3,500 or so clones in its table, and 55% to 70% of those were observed once. The ten largest account for 35% to 45% of the sample. The source was CD8+ T cells from blood, collected after autologous CMV-specific T cell therapy. The receptors here all came from a human patient who had received a solid organ transplant and had CMV disease. Following a transplant, some T cells may be graft donor cells, not patient cells.

The V call is TRBV10-3, the J call TRBJ2-2, with 9 bases identical to TRBD2. With 6 bases clipped from V and 7 bases from J, the junction kept 12 bases outside the gene matches. There are 16 residues in the CDR3. Per the germline V gene, CDR1 is ENHRY and CDR2 is SYGVKD. CDR3 region: CAISAGGAGGHGELFF. CDR3 DNA: TGTGCCATCAGCGCAGGCGGGGCGGGAGGGCACGGGGAGCTGTTTTTT.

The rearrangement links TRBV5-1 to TRBJ2-2, with a weak D call TRBD1 (6 bases). This CDR3 is built from 14 residues. V was clipped by 4 bases and J by 1 base, with 8 bases between them. CDR1 is SGHRS and CDR2 is YFSETQ in the germline V gene. Written as DNA, the CDR3 is TGCGCCAGCAGCCCGGGACAGAACACCGGGGAGCTGTTTTTT. Its translation: CASSPGQNTGELFF.

This chain uses TRBV11-2 with TRBJ2-1; perhaps TRBD2 as D (6 bases). Germline CDR1 SGHAT, CDR2 FQNNGV. The ends were cut back, 5 bases at V and 5 bases at J, with 16 bases in the middle. The CDR3 has 15 amino acids. CDR3 nucleotides: TGTGCCAGCAGCCAAGATTGGGGGGTTGACAATGAGCAGTTCTTC. Protein sequence: CASSQDWGVDNEQFF.

The chain recombines TRBV5-1 with TRBJ1-2; D gene uncertain. V was trimmed by 0 bases and J by 0 bases, leaving 9 bases between them. The length of the CDR3 is 15 residues. Germline CDR1 SGHRS, CDR2 YFSETQ. The CDR3 protein is CASSLAYEANYGYTF. The CDR3 bases are TGCGCCAGCAGCTTGGCCTACGAGGCTAACTATGGCTACACCTTC.

CDR3 sequence: CASGLGFAFEQYF. CDR3 bases: TGTGCTAGTGGTTTGGGCTTCGCGTTTGAGCAGTACTTC. The chain recombines TRBV12-5 with TRBJ2-7, with D hard to call. This CDR3 has 13 amino acids. Germline assignment: CDR1 LGHNT and CDR2 FRNRAP. Trimming pared 1 base from V and 7 bases from J, leaving 11 bases between.

The V gene is TRBV7-9, the J gene TRBJ2-2; TRBD2 agrees at 8 bases. Trimming took 5 bases from V and 3 from J; bases not matched to a gene: 5. The CDR3 covers 15 residues. Germline V gene data show CDR1 as SEHNR and CDR2 as FQNEAQ (reference sequence). The CDR3 nucleotides are TGTGCCAGCAGCCCCACTAGCGGTTACACCGGGGAGCTGTTTTTT. The encoded protein is CASSPTSGYTGELFF.

The chain links TRBV27 to TRBJ2-1; a weak D match, TRBD2 (6 bases). CDR3 size: 15 residues. Germline lookup yields CDR1 MNHEY and CDR2 SMNVEV (reference sequence). V was trimmed by 6 bases and J by 1 base, leaving 13 bases between them. CDR3 region: CASSRLVGSYNEQFF. Written as DNA, the CDR3 is TGTGCCAGCAGCAGACTAGTTGGGTCCTACAATGAGCAGTTCTTC.

The chain has TRBV7-9 and TRBJ2-7; 7 bases match TRBD1. The junction had 3 bases not matched to a gene; V was cut back by 0 bases and J by 4 bases. This CDR3 has 14 residues. The germline CDR1 and CDR2 sequences are SEHNR and FQNEAQ (reference sequence). This chain's CDR3 is CASSLAGQPYEQYF. The CDR3, as DNA: TGTGCCAGCAGCTTAGCGGGACAGCCGTACGAGCAGTACTTC.